Shown below are 27 T cell receptor beta chains from a single sample sequenced in a study of spatial heterogeneity in lung cancer. TCRdb independently ran MiXCR on the 5' RACE reads; one entry per CDR3 protein. The sample consists of roughly 15,000 distinct CDR3 sequences, roughly 3.9% of them appearing once. This sample's time point: sample taken at primary tumor resection. Sequencing was performed on normal lung tissue next to the tumor, taken at surgery. The source is a male donor with early-stage non-small cell lung cancer.

In this sample, this clonotype turned up many times. This beta chain slipped into a library made for alpha chains as a stray read, so its size is not meaningful. This chain joins TRBV5-1 and TRBJ2-2; D is ambiguous. This CDR3 is 14 amino acids long. The germline V and J ends were trimmed by 5 bases and 0 bases, with 8 bases remaining between them. Germline V gives CDR1 SGHRS, CDR2 YFSETQ. CDR3 protein: CASRGRTNTGELFF. Written as DNA, the CDR3 is TGCGCCAGCAGAGGAAGAACGAACACCGGGGAGCTGTTTTTT.

This clonotype has ten or more counts. This beta chain is an unintended read in a library built for alpha chains; its size means little. The rearrangement joins TRBV12-3 or TRBV12-4 to TRBJ2-1, with 10 nucleotides matching TRBD2. The CDR3 covers 15 residues. J gave up 3 bases and V 7 bases, and 6 bases lay outside the gene matches. The CDR3 is CASNKAGGVYNEQFF. The CDR3 nucleotides are TGTGCCAGCAATAAAGCGGGAGGGGTCTACAATGAGCAGTTCTTC.

This clonotype was recorded many times. This beta chain appears as a stray read in a library generated for alpha chains; its size is not informative. J is TRBJ2-2 and V is TRBV2, with D possibly TRBD1 on 5 matching bases. Per the germline V gene, CDR1 is SNHLY and CDR2 is FYNNEI. The CDR3 covers 15 residues. Trimming pared 1 base from V and 0 bases from J, leaving 6 bases between. CDR3 amino acids: CASSEVRANTGELFF. The CDR3 nucleotides are TGTGCCAGCAGTGAAGTCAGGGCGAACACCGGGGAGCTGTTTTTT.

This clonotype was observed at least ten times. In a library made to pick up alpha chains, this beta chain is a stray read with a size that means little. CDR3 nucleotide sequence: TGTGCCAGCAGCTTGACAGGGCTTGACGAGCAGTACTTC. It specifies CASSLTGLDEQYF. The chain joins TRBV7-2 to TRBJ2-7; TRBD1 matches 7 bases. V lost 3 bases and J lost 5; bases outside the gene matches: 4. The CDR3 runs to 13 residues. Germline-derived CDR1 and CDR2 are SGHTA and FQGNSA.

This clonotype was found many times. This beta chain is off target for a library built for alpha chains, so its abundance means little. The CDR3 DNA sequence: TGTGCCAGCAGCCGGGACAGGGGTAACGAAAAACTGTTTTTT. Translating it yields CASSRDRGNEKLFF. V gene TRBV7-6 combines with J gene TRBJ1-4, with 10 nucleotides matching TRBD1. The CDR3 loop spans 14 amino acids. CDR1 is SGHVS, CDR2 FNYEAQ, per germline. V dropped 5 bases and J dropped 8; count of bases not matched to a gene: 5.

There are many counts of this clonotype. This beta chain is a stray sequence in a library constructed for alpha chains; its clone size is not meaningful. V usage is TRBV9 and J usage is TRBJ1-2; 9 bases agree with TRBD1. The CDR3 length is 15 residues. Germline CDR1 reads SGDLS; CDR2 reads YYNGEE. Trimming cost V 4 bases and J 6 bases; bases outside gene matches: 10. This chain's CDR3 is CASSPDSGTGNGYTF. Written as DNA, the CDR3 is TGTGCCAGCAGCCCCGATTCCGGGACAGGGAATGGCTACACCTTC.

Ten or more counts support this clonotype. Since it is a stray read in a library aimed at alpha chains, this beta chain has a size that is not meaningful. The chain carries TRBV11-2 and TRBJ2-1, with a weak D call TRBD2 (6 bases). This CDR3 is 14 amino acids long. The germline gives CDR1 SGHAT, CDR2 FQNNGV. V lost 1 base, J lost 5 bases, and 9 bases lay in between. The CDR3 sequence: CASSLAGTHNEQFF. DNA for the CDR3: TGTGCCAGCAGCTTAGCGGGGACTCACAATGAGCAGTTCTTC.

This clonotype was counted many times. This beta chain is an unintended read in a library built for alpha chains; its size means little. The chain recombines TRBV3-1 with TRBJ2-2, with D possibly being TRBD1 (6 bases). The CDR3 covers 14 residues. V was shortened by 7 bases and J by 4 bases, with 13 bases between the two germline ends. From germline, CDR1 is LGHDT and CDR2 YNNKEL (reference sequence). The CDR3 loop is CASNRGQVTGELFF. CDR3 coding DNA: TGTGCCAGCAACCGGGGACAAGTCACCGGGGAGCTGTTTTTT.

This clonotype appeared many times. This beta chain is off target for a library built for alpha chains, so its abundance means little. The chain combines TRBV28 with TRBJ2-1; 13 nucleotides agree with TRBD2. Germline assignment: CDR1 MDHEN and CDR2 SYDVKM. This CDR3 is built from 16 residues. V lost 2 bases and J lost 8; bases outside the gene matches: 6. CDR3 in DNA: TGTGCCAGCAGTTTAACAACTAGCGGGAGGGTATATGAGCAGTTCTTC. Protein: CASSLTTSGRVYEQFF.

The table lists this clonotype with many counts. This beta chain is an off-target read within a library intended for alpha chains, so its frequency means little. The V call is TRBV7-9, the J call TRBJ2-7; possibly TRBD1 for D (6 bases). CDR1 SEHNR and CDR2 FQNEAQ come from the germline V gene (reference sequence). V dropped 5 bases and J dropped 2 bases, with 7 bases sitting between them. The CDR3 consists of 12 residues. As DNA, the CDR3 is TGTGCCAGCAGCCGGGACACCTACGAGCAGTACTTC. Translation gives CASSRDTYEQYF.

This clonotype was observed many times. Within a library made for alpha chains, this beta chain is off target, and its count is uninformative. The V and J genes are TRBV2 and TRBJ2-3; D unresolved. Trimming removed 3 bases at V and 5 bases at J, with 12 bases between. The CDR3 extends over 14 amino acids. Germline assignment: CDR1 SNHLY and CDR2 FYNNEI. CDR3 protein: CASSDSTLGDTQYF. CDR3 DNA: TGTGCCAGCAGTGATTCTACTCTTGGAGATACGCAGTATTTT.

This clonotype was detected many times. Within a library made for alpha chains, this beta chain is off target, and its count is uninformative. The J gene is TRBJ2-3, the V gene TRBV21-1; the DNA was not used to check the table's D call, TRBD1. TRBV21-1 is tagged as a pseudogene. The CDR3 is made up of 17 amino acids. The CDR3 DNA reads TGTGCCAGCAGCAAAGAGCGCAGGGTTGTGCCCACAGATACGCAGTATTTT. Its protein product is CASSKERRVVPTDTQYF.

This clonotype has a count of ten or more. Being off target in a library aimed at alpha chains, this beta chain has a size of little meaning. The chain carries TRBV7-2 and TRBJ2-1; 7 positions agree with TRBD1. CDR1 SGHTA and CDR2 FQGNSA come from the germline V gene. The CDR3 runs to 15 residues. The V and J ends lost 4 bases and 4 bases, in that order; junction bases with no gene match: 7. The DNA of the CDR3 is TGTGCCAGCAGCTCCGGGACAGACCTTTACAATGAGCAGTTCTTC. Its translation is CASSSGTDLYNEQFF.

This clonotype has at least ten counts. In a library made to pick up alpha chains, this beta chain is a stray read with a size that means little. This chain connects TRBV7-2 to TRBJ2-7; 12 bases line up with TRBD2. CDR1 is SGHTA, CDR2 FQGNSA, per germline. V shed 5 bases and J 4 bases; nucleotides not matched to a gene: 3. CDR3 length: 14 residues. The DNA of the CDR3 is TGTGCCAGCAGCGGGGGGACTAGCGGGTACGAGCAGTACTTC. Amino acid sequence: CASSGGTSGYEQYF. The whole variable domain, remainder taken from reference TRBV7-2 and TRBJ2-7, is GAGVSQSPSNKVTEKGKDVELRCDPISGHTALYWYRQSLGQGLEFLIYFQGNSAPDKSGLPSDRFSAERTGGSVSTLTIQRTQQEDSAVYLCASSGGTSGYEQYFGPGTRLTVT.

This clonotype was recorded at least ten times. Because the library targeted alpha chains, this beta chain is an off-target read whose size means little. V gene TRBV14 combines with J gene TRBJ2-1, with 7 bases lining up with TRBD1. The germline V gene has CDR1 SGHDN and CDR2 FVKESK. CDR3 length: 15 amino acids. V was pared by 1 base and J by 2 bases, with 2 bases of the junction left unmatched. For the CDR3, the DNA is TGTGCCAGCAGCCAAGGGACAGGACCCTACAATGAGCAGTTCTTC. Residues: CASSQGTGPYNEQFF.

This clonotype occurred many times. The library was prepared for alpha chains; this beta chain is a stray read, so its frequency means little. V is TRBV5-6 and J is TRBJ2-7, with D uncertain. Germline V gives CDR1 SGHDT, CDR2 YYEEEE. The CDR3 extends over 14 amino acids. Trimming cost V 6 bases and J 4 bases, with 17 bases left between them. For the CDR3, the DNA is TGTGCCAGCACCCGTCGGGCTAGAGGTTACGAGCAGTACTTC. It translates to CASTRRARGYEQYF.

This clonotype was found many times. This beta chain slipped into a library made for alpha chains as a stray read, so its size is not meaningful. The V and J genes are TRBV7-9 and TRBJ1-5; D is ambiguous. Germline CDR1 is SEHNR and CDR2 is FQNEAQ (reference sequence). The V end lost 1 base, the J end lost 6 bases, and 4 bases lay between the germline ends. This CDR3 comprises 12 residues. The DNA of the CDR3 is TGTGCCAGCAGCTTAGAAGGTCAGCCCCAGCATTTT. This sequence encodes CASSLEGQPQHF.

This clonotype was seen ten or more times. Little can be read into the size of this beta chain, an off-target read in a library designed for alpha chains. The chain links TRBV7-9 to TRBJ2-1, with 12 bases aligning to TRBD1. The CDR3 extends over 14 amino acids. Germline assignment: CDR1 SEHNR and CDR2 FQNEAQ (reference sequence). V shed 7 bases, J shed 5 bases, and the junction held 3 bases outside the gene matches. In DNA, the CDR3 is TGTGCCAGCAAGGGGACAGGGGGCCACAATGAGCAGTTCTTC. This translates into CASKGTGGHNEQFF.

This clonotype was detected ten times or more. This beta chain is off target for a library built for alpha chains, so its abundance means little. The V call is TRBV7-2, the J call TRBJ1-1; D is perhaps TRBD1 (5 bases). V lost 1 base to trimming and J lost 3 bases, with 12 bases between them. The CDR3 is 15 residues long. Germline V gene sequence: CDR1 SGHTA, CDR2 FQGNSA. The CDR3 sequence: CASSLVGIGDTEAFF. As DNA, the CDR3 is TGTGCCAGCAGCTTAGTAGGGATAGGGGACACTGAAGCTTTCTTT.

This clonotype was seen at least ten times. Being off target in a library aimed at alpha chains, this beta chain has a size of little meaning. The chain links TRBV5-1 to TRBJ2-2; 9 bases fit TRBD1. The ends lost 3 bases at V and 4 bases at J; junction bases unmatched: 4. There are 15 residues in the CDR3. CDR1 is SGHRS, CDR2 YFSETQ, per germline. This CDR3 is CASSWGTGSTGELFF. Here the CDR3 DNA reads TGCGCCAGCAGCTGGGGGACAGGGAGCACCGGGGAGCTGTTTTTT.

This clonotype was found many times. Because this beta chain is a stray read in a library intended to capture alpha chains, its abundance should not be given much weight. This rearrangement joins TRBV27 to TRBJ2-5, with TRBD2 matching 11 bases. The junction had 1 base not matched to a gene; V was cut back by 9 bases and J by 1 base. The germline CDR1 and CDR2 sequences are MNHEY and SMNVEV (reference sequence). The CDR3 sequence is 13 residues long. The CDR3 protein is CARTSGVQETQYF. Written as DNA, the CDR3 is TGTGCCAGGACTAGCGGGGTCCAAGAGACCCAGTACTTC.

This clonotype was seen ten or more times. The library was designed around alpha chains, so this beta chain is a stray read whose abundance carries little weight. The chain links TRBV18 to TRBJ1-5, with TRBD1 matching 8 bases. The germline CDR1 and CDR2 sequences are KGHSH and LQKENI. V lost 4 bases and J lost 2; bases outside the gene matches: 7. The CDR3 consists of 16 residues. The CDR3 DNA follows: TGTGCCAGCTCACTAATGGACAGGGATGGCAATCAGCCCCAGCATTTT. This sequence encodes CASSLMDRDGNQPQHF.

This clonotype appeared many times. Because this beta chain is a stray read in a library intended to capture alpha chains, its abundance should not be given much weight. The chain employs TRBV7-8 and TRBJ1-1; D is perhaps TRBD1 (5 bases). V was clipped by 1 base and J by 4 bases, with 10 bases between them. Germline V gene sequence: CDR1 SGHVS, CDR2 FQNEAQ. This CDR3 contains 14 residues. CDR3 nucleotide sequence: TGTGCCAGCAGCTTAGTGGGGGGGGGCACTGAAGCTTTCTTT. Protein: CASSLVGGGTEAFF.

The sample holds many counts of this clonotype. This beta chain slipped into a library made for alpha chains as a stray read, so its size is not meaningful. The chain joins TRBV3-1 to TRBJ1-1, with D perhaps TRBD1 (5 bases). The V gene lost 0 bases and the J gene lost 5 bases, with 13 bases spanning the gap. Germline V gene sequence: CDR1 LGHDT, CDR2 YNNKEL (reference sequence). The CDR3 sequence is 15 residues long. The CDR3 DNA reads TGTGCCAGCAGCCAAGAGATTAGGGGAGGAACTGAAGCTTTCTTT. Translating it yields CASSQEIRGGTEAFF.

This clonotype came up many times. This beta chain is an off-target read within a library intended for alpha chains, so its frequency means little. The J gene is TRBJ2-6, the V gene TRBV12-3 or TRBV12-4, with a tentative D call TRBD1 (6 bases). This CDR3 is 17 amino acids long. The germline V and J ends were trimmed by 1 base and 4 bases, with 14 bases remaining between them. The CDR3 sequence is CASSLGQGKTGANVLTF. For the CDR3, the DNA is TGTGCCAGCAGTTTAGGGCAGGGGAAGACCGGGGCCAACGTCCTGACTTTC.

The sample holds many counts of this clonotype. Within a library made for alpha chains, this beta chain is off target, and its count is uninformative. The chain employs TRBV7-9 and TRBJ2-7; 9 positions agree with TRBD2. V dropped 1 base and J dropped 8; count of bases not matched to a gene: 6. Germline-derived CDR1 and CDR2 are SEHNR and FQNEAQ (reference sequence). There are 14 residues in the CDR3. CDR3 protein: CASSLGASGVQQYF. The CDR3 DNA sequence: TGTGCCAGCAGCTTAGGCGCTAGCGGGGTTCAGCAGTACTTC.

By frequency in the sample, this clonotype is medium-sized. This beta chain is an off-target read within a library intended for alpha chains, so its frequency means little. The chain links TRBV30 to TRBJ2-3; 9 positions agree with TRBD1. The CDR3 runs to 19 residues. Germline V gene sequence: CDR1 GTSNPN, CDR2 SVGIG (reference sequence). V gave up 2 bases and J gave up 5 bases; unmatched junction bases: 20. As DNA, the CDR3 is TGTGCCTGGAGTCGAGTTAGATACTACCGGGACAGGGTTCAAGATACGCAGTATTTT. It specifies CAWSRVRYYRDRVQDTQYF.